This T cell receptor beta chain was retrieved from a study of blood T cell repertoires in COVID-19. Study information: Sites across the United States, Italy and Spain contributed samples from acute and convalescent COVID-19. Sample material is recorded as cDNA or gDNA derived from T cells, B-cell-depleted T cells, or PBMCs.

The CDR3 length is 16 residues. CDR1 and CDR2 (germline): SGHDT, YYEEEE. With V trimmed by 3 bases and J by 1 base, 9 bases remained unmatched. Original data processing: Reference gene primer amplification gave nucleated cell count estimates. Clones were sequenced by immunoSEQ multiplex PCR, and TCRdb holds only the in-frame ones, with some missing. V, J and clone size reflect that table, while D and trimming were determined from the DNA. The data hold under 300,000 clones, with about 84% observed a single time. Material for sequencing was peripheral blood. The clonotype originates from a man aged 80 or over with acute or convalescent COVID-19. The chain has TRBV5-6 and TRBJ1-1, with 7 bases matching TRBD1. The CDR3 nucleotides read TGTGCCAGCAGCTCCCTTACAGGGGCCCCGAACACTGAAGCTTTCTTT. This translates into CASSSLTGAPNTEAFF.